The next 14 T cell receptor beta chains were all read from a single sample in a study of CXCR3-negative and CXCR3-positive naive CD8 T cells. General observations from the study: The study found more hydrophobic TRB CDR3s in CXCR3-positive naive cells than in CXCR3-negative naive cells.

Their antigens remain unidentified. UMI-labeled 5' RACE yielded the TRB cDNA libraries. TCRdb reanalyzed the 5' RACE reads and collapses them to one entry per CDR3 protein, without DNA. The table lists fewer than 90,000 distinct CDR3 sequences. The sample was naive CXCR3+ CD8+ T cells from blood. As for subset: CD45RO-CCR7+CD27+CD95- naive CD8+ T cells expressing CXCR3 (TNR3+). These receptors all stem from a human donor in good health. Some clones in this sample may be carry-over from other donors' samples.

The rearrangement uses TRBV29-1 and TRBJ1-2. The length of the CDR3 is 15 residues. Per the germline V gene, CDR1 is SQVTM and CDR2 is ANQGSEA. The CDR3: CSVEDERGNNYGYTF.

The chain carries TRBV7-9 and TRBJ2-1; the TCRdb call, TRBD1, lacks DNA for checking. The CDR3 consists of 16 residues. The germline V gene encodes CDR1 SEHNR and CDR2 FQNEAQ (reference sequence). The CDR3: CASSAPERSSYNEQFF. Filled out from reference TRBV7-9 and TRBJ2-1, the complete variable domain reads DTGVSQNPRHKITKRGQNVTFRCDPISEHNRLYWYRQTLGQGPEFLTYFQNEAQLEKSRLLSDRFSAERPKGSFSTLEIQRTEQGDSAMYLCASSAPERSSYNEQFFGPGTRLTVL.

The CDR3 loop reads CASSESPGQGPYNEQFF. The chain has TRBV2 and TRBJ2-1; TCRdb's D call of TRBD1 is untestable without DNA. CDR1 is SNHLY, CDR2 FYNNEI, per germline. CDR3 length equals 17 residues.

The chain combines TRBV6-2 or TRBV6-3 with TRBJ2-3; TCRdb lists TRBD1, though no DNA is available to test this call. This CDR3 has 19 amino acids. Germline V CDR1 and CDR2: MNHEY, SVGEGT. The CDR3 region is CASSYSSPGSGTSTDTQYF.

V gene TRBV5-1 combines with J gene TRBJ2-3; TCRdb picks TRBD2, but there is no DNA to check that call. The V gene's germline CDR1 is SGHRS and CDR2 YFSETQ. The CDR3 spans 14 residues. The CDR3 loop is CASRRTSGTDTQYF.

The chain joins TRBV24-1 to TRBJ1-1. This CDR3 has 13 amino acids. Germline V CDR1 and CDR2: KGHDR, SFDVKD. This CDR3 is CATRKALNTEAFF.

The chain recombines TRBV21-1 with TRBJ2-5; TCRdb lists TRBD1, though no DNA is available to test this call. TRBV21-1 is classified as a pseudogene. This CDR3 is built from 16 residues. This CDR3 reads CASSKSFRAYQETQYF.

V and J are TRBV21-1 and TRBJ2-6; TCRdb's assignment of TRBD1 cannot be checked, as there is no DNA. TRBV21-1 corresponds to a pseudogene. The CDR3 sequence is 16 residues long. This CDR3 reads CASSKGPPSGANVLTF.

The CDR3: CASSIGQGASYEQYF. The gene calls are TRBV4-3 and TRBJ2-7; TCRdb indicates TRBD1, and absent DNA this call remains unverified. The CDR3 has 15 residues. Germline V lookup: CDR1 LGHNA, CDR2 YSLEER.

V usage is TRBV7-8 and J usage is TRBJ2-7; TCRdb designates TRBD2, a call that cannot be tested without DNA. Germline CDR1 and CDR2: SGHVS and FQNEAQ. The CDR3 sequence is 14 residues long. CDR3 loop: CASSPSGSKYEQYF.

The genes are TRBV4-1 and TRBJ2-1. The CDR3 is 13 residues long. The germline gives CDR1 MGHRA, CDR2 YSYEKL. The CDR3 reads CASSPHDGVEQFF.

The V and J genes are TRBV5-5 and TRBJ2-3; TCRdb's assignment of TRBD1 cannot be checked, as there is no DNA. This CDR3 comprises 16 residues. CDR1 is SGHKS and CDR2 is YYEKEE in the germline V gene (reference sequence). CDR3 in amino acids: CASSLEGQRSTDTQYF.

This chain joins TRBV25-1 and TRBJ2-1; TCRdb outputs TRBD1, but without DNA this stays unchecked. Looked up from germline, CDR1 is MGHDK and CDR2 is SYGVNS. CDR3 length equals 18 residues. The CDR3 protein is CASSESGLGENGGNEQFF.

V and J are TRBV7-8 and TRBJ2-7; the TCRdb call, TRBD2, lacks DNA for checking. The germline CDR1 and CDR2 sequences are SGHVS and FQNEAQ. CDR3 size: 16 residues. The chain's CDR3 is CASSPPTSGSGYEQYF. Together with reference TRBV7-8 and TRBJ2-7, the CDR3 gives the full variable domain: GAGVSQSPRYKVAKRGQDVALRCDPISGHVSLFWYQQALGQGPEFLTYFQNEAQLDKSGLPSDRFFAERPEGSVSTLKIQRTQQEDSAVYLCASSPPTSGSGYEQYFGPGTRLTVT.